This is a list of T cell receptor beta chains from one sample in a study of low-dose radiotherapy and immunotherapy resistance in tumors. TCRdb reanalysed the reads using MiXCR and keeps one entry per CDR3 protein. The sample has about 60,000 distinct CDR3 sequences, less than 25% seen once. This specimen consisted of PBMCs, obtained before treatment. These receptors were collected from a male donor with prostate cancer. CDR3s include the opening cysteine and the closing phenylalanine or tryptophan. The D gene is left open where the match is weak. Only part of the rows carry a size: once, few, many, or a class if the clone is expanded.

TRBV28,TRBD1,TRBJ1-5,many,CASSTGTGNNQPQHF,TGTGCCAGCAGTACCGGGACAGGGAACAATCAGCCCCAGCATTTT
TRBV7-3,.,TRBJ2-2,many,CASRSGAGNTGELFF,TGTGCCAGCAGGTCCGGGGCAGGGAACACCGGGGAGCTGTTTTTT
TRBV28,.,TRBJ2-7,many,CASSGRWVYEQYF,TGTGCCAGCAGTGGACGGTGGGTCTACGAGCAGTACTTC
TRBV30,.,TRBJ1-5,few,CAWSGEGNQPQHF,TGTGCCTGGAGTGGGGAGGGCAATCAGCCCCAGCATTTT
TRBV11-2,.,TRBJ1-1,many,CASSLWGGTNTEAFF,TGTGCCAGCAGCCTCTGGGGAGGGACCAACACTGAAGCTTTCTTT
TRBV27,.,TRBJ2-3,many,CASSARPAPTDTQYF,TGTGCCAGCAGTGCGCGACCGGCCCCAACAGATACGCAGTATTTT
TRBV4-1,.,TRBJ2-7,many,CASSQGPGYSYEQYF,TGCGCCAGCAGCCAAGGCCCAGGGTACTCCTACGAGCAGTACTTC
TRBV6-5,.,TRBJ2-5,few,CASSYSQPGETQYF,TGTGCCAGCAGTTATAGCCAGCCCGGGGAGACCCAGTACTTC
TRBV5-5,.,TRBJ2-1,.,CASSSSVAPNEQFF,TGTGCCAGCAGCTCCTCGGTGGCTCCAAATGAGCAGTTCTTC
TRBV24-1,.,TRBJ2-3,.,CATGPRSTDTQYF,TGTGCCACCGGCCCCAGAAGTACAGATACGCAGTATTTT